This T cell receptor (beta chain) was recovered during a study of beta chain features in type 1 diabetes (dated by TCRdb to about 2018). For the study in its entirety: Mean age, gender distribution, total cell number and subset yield did not differ between patients and healthy donors. Across all samples, about 110 million sorted cells were examined, and cell number per subset correlated strongly with RNA yield. The study compared TCRB repertoires of sorted circulating CD4+ T cell subsets between recently diagnosed type 1 diabetes patients and matched healthy donors. Naive and central memory subsets were obtained from all 30 or so donors, but regulatory and stem cell-like memory subsets were isolated from only 8 patients and about eight healthy donors. Beyond this particular receptor, the publication reports: HLA sub-analyses involved small numbers of individuals, so any influence of HLA type on TCRB rearrangement remained unresolved. Because cDNA was sequenced instead of genomic DNA, activated cells with high expression could be over-represented, although the groups did not differ in activation or CD3 levels. Shorter templates might have been favored by PCR, but patient and control samples were amplified and corrected together, so both groups would have been affected equally by any skew. Fewer insertions and more nucleotide deletions at VDJ recombination sites were observed in patients with type 1 diabetes, implying thymic rearrangement abnormalities. The naive, central memory and regulatory TCRB repertoires appeared to resemble one another more closely among patients than among healthy donors. Type 1 diabetes patients showed a moderate but significant shortening of TCRB CDR3 length in all four CD4+ subsets.

Each donor gave one peripheral blood draw, approximately 120 mL on average, collected into heparinised tubes. A BD FACSAria II and a panel including CD45RO, CCR7, CD25, CD127, CD95 and CD27 were used to sort naive, central memory, regulatory and stem cell-like memory CD4+ T cells. Every sorted population had a purity above 95%. Right away, PBMCs were isolated by Lymphoprep density gradient centrifugation and were stained directly, with no culture step. Samples were stained and sorted in pairs, with one healthy donor and one patient per experiment, so that batch effects were minimized. All of the isolated RNA was reverse transcribed with the High Capacity cDNA Reverse Transcription Kit, so expressed TCRB transcripts were sequenced. Deep immunoSEQ sequencing was performed on naive, central memory and regulatory T cell samples, with an average of around 3.4 million total reads per sample. Sorted cells were lysed in RLT buffer, and RNA was extracted using DNase-treated RNeasy Micro or Mini kits according to cell number. Each cell subset was processed on its own to prevent cross-contamination, while patient and healthy donor samples were processed together. Using the immunoSEQ multiplex PCR, TCRB sequences were amplified from cDNA into 87-bp fragments spanning the CDR3 region. The amplicons were sequenced using the Illumina HiSeq platform. From the authors' description of their analysis: PCR bias was corrected computationally using synthetic template baselines, and reads within Hamming distance 2 were collapsed, with unmergeable singletons discarded. By aligning reads against IMGT, V, D and J genes, CDR3 length, and insertions or deletions at six rearrangement sites were assigned. Within each subset, clonotype counts were normalized to sorted cell number, after which true diversity and Gini coefficients were computed with the tcR R package. The overlap coefficient, calculated on TCRB nucleotide sequences, was used to quantify repertoire sharing. As a proxy for the pre-selection repertoire, out-of-frame TCRB sequences from naive cells were analyzed. Imported from immuneACCESS, the table was reduced by TCRdb to in-frame sequences with V and J called. These copies leave out some clones; in studies compared against another copy, an unresolved V gene accounts for under half, and the cause of the remainder is not known. V, J and clone size are those of that table, while D and trimming were read from the DNA. The sample table records 630,000 or so clones; more than 12% of these occur just once. Just under 0.04% of the sample rests with the top ten.

This clone occurred a few times. Its antigen is currently not known. No base qualities exist here, and no much larger clone lies one base off it. Sequences MDHEN (CDR1) and SYDVKM (CDR2) are obtained from the germline V gene. Spanning cysteine to phenylalanine, the CDR3 consists of 14 amino acids. Here the CDR3 DNA is all that survives: 42 bases in frame from base 1. Trimming takes 10 bases off V and 9 bases off J; junction bases not matched to a gene: 13. The sequencing sample was made of naive CD4+ T cells from blood. The sample's cell subset or site label, decoded: true naive CD4+ T cells. The rearranged segments are TRBV28 and TRBJ2-1; 9 bases in the middle match TRBD1. This clonotype was sampled from a man aged 18-30 years with type 1 diabetes. CDR3 region: CATNPGQGSGEQFF. The DNA sequence is TGTGCCACCAACCCGGGACAGGGAAGCGGTGAGCAGTTCTTC.